This passage covers 31 T cell receptor beta chains from one sample sequenced in a study of Graves' ophthalmopathy and Graves' hyperthyroidism. RNA transcripts were the template, and TCR beta CDR3 regions were amplified from them. HTBI primers primed a first-round RT-PCR, and a second-round multiplex PCR followed. TCRdb used MiXCR to reprocess the multiplex PCR reads, holding one entry per CDR3 protein. This sample carries 450,000 or so distinct CDR3 sequences, around 15% of them seen once, and the ten largest clones take approximately 9.8%. Input material: blood. The receptor set was obtained from a woman aged 25-40 years with Graves' ophthalmopathy.

This clonotype was seen at least ten times. The rearrangement uses TRBV12-3 or TRBV12-4 and TRBJ1-1, with a weak D call TRBD1 (5 bases). There are 14 residues in the CDR3. V lost 5 bases, J lost 4 bases, and 14 bases lay in between. CDR3 DNA sequence: TGTGCCAGCAGTACGGAGACGGGGCTCACTGAAGCTTTCTTT. Its protein is CASSTETGLTEAFF.

This clonotype was seen repeatedly, ten times or more. The chain combines TRBV15 with TRBJ1-6; no clear D gene. Per germline, CDR1 LNHNV and CDR2 YYDKDF (reference sequence). The CDR3 is 13 amino acids. Trimming left V 5 bases short and J 5 bases short, with 7 bases between. The CDR3 loop is CATSWADNSPLHF. The CDR3 nucleotides are TGTGCCACCAGCTGGGCAGATAATTCACCCCTCCACTTT.

This clonotype was recorded at least ten times. V gene TRBV12-3 or TRBV12-4 combines with J gene TRBJ1-6; D gene ambiguous. V was shortened by 5 bases and J by 6 bases, with 5 bases between the two germline ends. CDR3 size: 12 residues. CDR3: CASSQPNSPLHF. The CDR3 nucleotides read TGTGCCAGCAGTCAACCTAATTCACCCCTCCACTTT.

This clonotype has more than one count but fewer than ten. The chain carries TRBV11-3 and TRBJ2-7; tentative D call: TRBD2 (6 bases). Germline V CDR1 and CDR2: SGHNT, YENEEA. There are 11 residues in the CDR3. The V and J ends lost 5 bases and 7 bases respectively, with 9 bases between them. The CDR3 DNA reads TGTGCCAGCAGCCGGGACTTTGAGCAGTACTTC. As protein: CASSRDFEQYF.

The sample holds many counts of this clonotype. The V gene is TRBV28, the J gene TRBJ1-2; 7 bases align to TRBD1. Germline CDR1 is MDHEN and CDR2 is SYDVKM. Trimming removed 3 bases from V and 4 bases from J; junction bases left unmatched: 5. The CDR3 is 14 amino acids. This chain's CDR3 is CASSLPGTAYGYTF. CDR3 nucleotides: TGTGCCAGCAGTTTGCCCGGGACAGCCTATGGCTACACCTTC.

In this sample, this clonotype turned up many times. This sequence joins TRBV19 and TRBJ1-6; TRBD1 might be the D (5 bases). Germline CDR1 LNHDA, CDR2 SQIVND (reference sequence). V shed 5 bases and J shed 9 bases, with 20 bases lying between them. There are 16 residues in the CDR3. The CDR3 loop is CASSAFLGTKTSPLHF. The CDR3 DNA reads TGTGCCAGTAGTGCCTTTCTGGGGACCAAAACTTCACCCCTCCACTTT.

This clonotype was picked up many times. Being one base from a much bigger clone, this may be a read error. The chain couples TRBV20-1 to TRBJ1-1, with D unresolved. The length of the CDR3 is 12 residues. Germline CDR1 is DFQATT and CDR2 is SNEGSKA (reference sequence). In DNA form, the CDR3 reads TGCAGCGAACAGAGGGCGGGAACTGAAGCTTTCTTT. Residues: CSEQRAGTEAFF.

This clonotype was detected only a few times. The chain uses TRBV20-1 and TRBJ1-5, with unresolved D. Between the trimmed V and J ends, which lost 1 base and 4 bases, there was a span of 17 bases. Germline V lookup: CDR1 DFQATT, CDR2 SNEGSKA (reference sequence). The CDR3 sequence is 16 residues long. DNA of the CDR3: TGCAGTGCTAGAGCGTCGGGAATGAGTCTGAATCAGCCCCAGCATTTT. It specifies CSARASGMSLNQPQHF.

This clonotype was counted only a few times. The chain employs TRBV19 and TRBJ2-2; possibly TRBD1 or TRBD2 for D (5 bases each). CDR1 is LNHDA and CDR2 is SQIVND in the germline V gene (reference sequence). Trimming took off 3 bases at V and 3 bases at J, with 11 bases between the two ends. The CDR3 is 15 amino acids. The DNA for the CDR3 is TGTGCCAGTAGTATCGGGGCGCCGGACACCGGGGAGCTGTTTTTT. This sequence encodes CASSIGAPDTGELFF.

In its sample, this clonotype was seen many times. This rearrangement joins TRBV6-1 to TRBJ1-2; no firm D call. V was clipped by 5 bases and J by 2 bases, with 18 bases between them. This CDR3 region has 16 residues. CDR1 MNHNS and CDR2 SASEGT come from the germline V gene. The chain's CDR3 is CASSPRLQAGNYGYTF. The CDR3 DNA reads TGTGCCAGCAGTCCCCGACTGCAGGCCGGGAACTATGGCTACACCTTC.

As concerns this clonotype: One end of the junction is discordant with germline, which a read error may explain. This rearrangement joins TRBV29-1 to TRBJ1-6; D uncertain. The CDR3 consists of 13 residues. CDR1 is SQVTM, CDR2 ANQGSEA, per germline. DNA for the CDR3: TGCAGCGTTGAGGTGGATTATAATTTACCCCTCCACTTT. Its translation: CSVEVDYNLPLHF.

At least ten counts were recorded for this clonotype. The chain couples TRBV19 to TRBJ2-7; D perhaps matches TRBD1 (6 bases). Trimming shortened V by 4 bases and J by 2 bases, and 9 bases separated the two germline ends. The CDR3 is 13 amino acids. The germline V gene has CDR1 LNHDA and CDR2 SQIVND (reference sequence). This CDR3 is CASSKHRAYEQYF. CDR3 sequence (DNA): TGTGCCAGTAGTAAACACAGGGCCTACGAGCAGTACTTC.

This clonotype was seen ten or more times. The chain employs TRBV28 and TRBJ1-1; tentative D call: TRBD1 (6 bases). The CDR3 is made up of 13 amino acids. The germline V gene has CDR1 MDHEN and CDR2 SYDVKM. Trimming left V 6 bases short and J 6 bases short, with 14 bases between. The CDR3 here is CASRPRTAAEAFF. The CDR3 nucleotides read TGTGCCAGCAGGCCCAGGACAGCGGCTGAAGCTTTCTTT.

A note on this clonotype: Compared with germline, one end of the junction differs, possibly owing to a read error. The gene calls are TRBV6-5 and TRBJ1-2, with D hard to call. CDR3 length equals 14 residues. Germline V gives CDR1 MNHEY, CDR2 SVGAGI. CDR3 bases: TGTGCCAGCGGTTCCTTCGAAGTTCTCTATGGATACACCTTC. This translates into CASGSFEVLYGYTF.

Turning to this clonotype: A read error is possible here, since a much larger clone lies one base away. This rearrangement joins TRBV29-1 to TRBJ2-5; 8 bases match TRBD2. V gave up 8 bases and J gave up 4 bases; unmatched junction bases: 9. Germline V gene sequence: CDR1 SQVTM, CDR2 ANQGSEA. The CDR3 runs 13 residues. CDR3 sequence reads: CSPGRAPGETQYF. In DNA form, the CDR3 reads TGCAGCCCCGGGAGGGCCCCTGGAGAGACCCAGTACTTC.

This clonotype was found many times. The rearrangement uses TRBV18 and TRBJ2-7, with a tentative D call TRBD2 (5 bases). The V gene's germline CDR1 is KGHSH and CDR2 LQKENI. Trimming removed 6 bases from V and 7 bases from J, with 19 bases in between. CDR3 size: 14 residues. Here the CDR3 reads CASSRGTRASEQYF. CDR3 bases: TGTGCCAGCTCTCGCGGCACTAGAGCCTCTGAGCAGTACTTC. Using reference TRBV18 and TRBJ2-7 for the parts outside the CDR3, the full variable domain is NAGVMQNPRHLVRRRGQEARLRCSPMKGHSHVYWYRQLPEEGLKFMVYLQKENIIDESGMPKERFSAEFPKEGPSILRIQQVVRGDSAAYFCASSRGTRASEQYFGPGTRLTVT.

This clonotype was seen ten or more times. The V and J genes are TRBV18 and TRBJ2-7; a weak D match, TRBD2 (5 bases). Trimming removed 2 bases at V and 1 base at J, with 9 bases between. The CDR3 spans 14 residues. CDR1 is KGHSH and CDR2 is LQKENI in the germline V gene. The CDR3 DNA follows: TGTGCCAGCTCACCATTCGGGGATTCCTACGAGCAGTACTTC. This sequence encodes CASSPFGDSYEQYF.

This clonotype has a count of ten or more. The chain recombines TRBV20-1 with TRBJ2-5, with D possibly matching TRBD2 (6 bases). The V and J ends lost 6 bases and 5 bases respectively, with 13 bases between them. Germline V gene lookup returns CDR1 DFQATT and CDR2 SNEGSKA (reference sequence). The CDR3 is 12 amino acids. The CDR3 coding sequence is TGCAGTGCAGGCGGGGCTTCGGAGACCCAGTACTTC. Amino acid sequence: CSAGGASETQYF.

As regards this clonotype: It may be a read error: a sequence one base away is much more abundant. Since the CDR3 does not end with the conserved phenylalanine or tryptophan, this likely comes from a read error. The chain employs TRBV19 and TRBJ2-7, with D possibly being TRBD2 (6 bases). The CDR3 consists of 11 residues. V was pared by 8 bases and J by 6 bases, with 11 bases between. CDR1 LNHDA and CDR2 SQIVND come from the germline V gene (reference sequence). The CDR3 bases are TGTGCCAGTGGGCGGGGACGCGAGCAGTACTAC. This codes for CASGRGREQYY.

The V gene is TRBV20-1, the J gene TRBJ2-5; TRBD2 is a possible D gene (7 bases). With 3 bases removed from V and 3 bases from J, the gap between germline ends came to 20 bases. The CDR3 consists of 16 residues. CDR1 DFQATT and CDR2 SNEGSKA come from the germline V gene (reference sequence). The CDR3: CSASWFSGGGEETQYF. The CDR3 DNA reads as TGCAGTGCTAGTTGGTTTTCGGGCGGGGGCGAAGAGACCCAGTACTTC.

The gene calls are TRBV7-3 and TRBJ1-1; D is uncertain. This CDR3 comprises 16 residues. Trimming shortened V by 2 bases and J by 1 base, and 14 bases separated the two germline ends. Germline V gives CDR1 SGHTA, CDR2 FQGTGA. For the CDR3, the DNA is TGTGCCAGCAGCTTACAGGCTGTAGGGCAGAACACTGAAGCTTTCTTT. Protein product: CASSLQAVGQNTEAFF.

The chain is built from TRBV6-1 and TRBJ2-7; 12 bases fit TRBD1. Unmatched junction bases numbered 10, after V lost 3 bases and J lost 7 bases. CDR1 MNHNS and CDR2 SASEGT come from the germline V gene. The length of the CDR3 is 16 residues. CDR3 DNA: TGTGCCAGCAGTGAGATTCCGGGACAGGGGGCCGGGGAGCAGTACTTC. It encodes CASSEIPGQGAGEQYF.

This clonotype was picked up many times. The V gene is TRBV28, the J gene TRBJ2-5; 13 nucleotides align to TRBD2. CDR1 and CDR2 from the germline V gene are MDHEN and SYDVKM. Trimming at V came to 4 bases and at J to 2 bases, leaving 16 bases not matched to a gene. CDR3 length: 20 amino acids. The CDR3 sequence is CASSSPTSGRKVIEQETQYF. CDR3 nucleotide sequence: TGTGCCAGCAGTTCTCCGACTAGCGGGAGGAAGGTTATCGAACAAGAGACCCAGTACTTC. Combining the CDR3 with reference TRBV28 and TRBJ2-5 gives the whole variable domain DVKVTQSSRYLVKRTGEKVFLECVQDMDHENMFWYRQDPGLGLRLIYFSYDVKMKEKGDIPEGYSVSREKKERFSLILESASTNQTSMYLCASSSPTSGRKVIEQETQYFGPGTRLLVL.

This clonotype has at least ten counts. The chain joins TRBV24-1 to TRBJ2-2; no clear D. Between the trimmed V and J ends, which lost 4 bases and 3 bases, there was a span of 11 bases. The CDR3 runs 15 residues. Per germline, CDR1 KGHDR and CDR2 SFDVKD. The CDR3 loop is CATSDQHRDTGELFF. The CDR3, as DNA: TGTGCCACCAGTGACCAACATCGGGACACCGGGGAGCTGTTTTTT.

In its sample, this clonotype was seen a few times. This chain connects TRBV12-3 or TRBV12-4 to TRBJ1-1, with D possibly being TRBD1 (5 bases). This CDR3 has 16 residues. Trimming cost V 3 bases and J 1 base, with 15 bases left between them. The CDR3 loop reads CASSFVFRGGNTEAFF. In DNA, the CDR3 is TGTGCCAGCAGTTTCGTTTTTAGGGGCGGGAACACTGAAGCTTTCTTT.

This clonotype was seen repeatedly, ten times or more. The V call is TRBV12-3 or TRBV12-4, the J call TRBJ1-6; perhaps TRBD1 as D (6 bases). Trimming left V 1 base short and J 8 bases short, with 12 bases between. The CDR3 spans 15 residues. In DNA, the CDR3 is TGTGCCAGCAGTTTAGGCCCGGGGGCGCATTCACCCCTCCACTTT. It specifies CASSLGPGAHSPLHF.

This clonotype was seen a few times. The chain is built from TRBV13 and TRBJ2-5; the match to TRBD2 covers 14 bases. The CDR3 totals 18 residues. Trimming cost V 4 bases and J 5 bases; bases outside gene matches: 12. Per germline, CDR1 PRHDT and CDR2 FYEKMQ (reference sequence). Here the CDR3 reads CASSSGLAGAPGGETQYF. The CDR3 nucleotides read TGTGCCAGCAGCTCGGGACTAGCGGGGGCCCCGGGCGGGGAGACCCAGTACTTC.

There are many counts of this clonotype. This chain links TRBV2 with TRBJ2-7, with D perhaps TRBD2 (5 bases). This CDR3 has 15 amino acids. Germline-derived CDR1 and CDR2 are SNHLY and FYNNEI. V was cut by 6 bases and J by 0 bases, with 15 bases left in between. CDR3 amino acids: CASSEGEGLSYEQYF. The CDR3 DNA is TGTGCCAGCAGCGAGGGAGAGGGCCTCTCCTACGAGCAGTACTTC. The whole variable domain, filled in from reference TRBV2 and TRBJ2-7, reads EPEVTQTPSHQVTQMGQEVILRCVPISNHLYFYWYRQILGQKVEFLVSFYNNEISEKSEIFDDQFSVERPDGSNFTLKIRSTKLEDSAMYFCASSEGEGLSYEQYFGPGTRLTVT.

The gene calls are TRBV28 and TRBJ2-7; TRBD2 matches at 10 bases. Germline CDR1 reads MDHEN; CDR2 reads SYDVKM. The CDR3 spans 14 residues. The V and J ends lost 10 bases and 5 bases, in that order; junction bases with no gene match: 11. CDR3 region: CATASGTSDHEQYF. The CDR3 DNA is TGTGCCACAGCCTCCGGGACTAGCGATCACGAGCAGTACTTC. Together with reference TRBV28 and TRBJ2-7, the CDR3 gives the full variable domain: DVKVTQSSRYLVKRTGEKVFLECVQDMDHENMFWYRQDPGLGLRLIYFSYDVKMKEKGDIPEGYSVSREKKERFSLILESASTNQTSMYLCATASGTSDHEQYFGPGTRLTVT.

This clonotype was seen at least ten times. This chain connects TRBV28 to TRBJ1-6; D gene uncertain. Per the germline V gene, CDR1 is MDHEN and CDR2 is SYDVKM. V was pared by 6 bases and J by 6 bases, with 21 bases between. The CDR3 is made up of 17 amino acids. The CDR3 region is CASRKFNQLRGNSPLHF. CDR3 sequence (DNA): TGTGCCAGCAGGAAGTTCAACCAACTACGTGGTAATTCACCCCTCCACTTT.

The chain carries TRBV6-4 and TRBJ1-3; D is perhaps TRBD1 (6 bases). The CDR3 length is 14 residues. V lost 6 bases and J 0 bases, leaving 9 bases between the germline ends. Germline CDR1 is MRHNA and CDR2 is SNTAGT. For the CDR3, the DNA is TGTGCCAGCAGAGGGGACATCTCTGGAAACACCATATATTTT. Translating it yields CASRGDISGNTIYF.